A selection of T cell receptor beta chains follows, all from one sample in a study of blood T cell repertoires in COVID-19. Measured with immunoSEQ multiplex PCR; TCRdb has only the in-frame clones, and not every one. The table records roughly 200,000 clones, 70% to 90% of them present only once. The sequencing sample was made of peripheral blood. The receptor source for this set is a man aged 55 to 69 with acute or convalescent COVID-19. Each CDR3 is given with its conserved first and last residue. The D gene is left open where the match is weak. Size values are once, few and many counts, or a class for expanded clones, and some rows have none.

d_gene,v_gene,j_gene,abundance,CDR3aa
TRBD1,TRBV19,TRBJ1-1,.,CASSMTGGPNTEAFF
.,TRBV7-3,TRBJ2-3,once,CASSPGLAGAQGTQYF
TRBD1,TRBV27,TRBJ2-6,.,CASSFGTGAGANVLTF
.,TRBV20-1,TRBJ2-1,.,CSAREGLEQFF
.,TRBV9,TRBJ1-2,.,CASSAPRTAGDGYTF
TRBD1,TRBV14,TRBJ1-2,.,CASSHGTDGYTF
.,TRBV15,TRBJ2-6,.,CATSSRTRSGANVLTF
.,TRBV23-1,TRBJ1-4,.,CASLRPVGAELFF
.,TRBV19,TRBJ2-7,.,CASSIEGHASYEQYF
TRBD2,TRBV28,TRBJ2-1,.,CASSSTSGSNNEQFF
TRBD2,TRBV28,TRBJ2-3,.,CASSLTSGRQHTQYF
TRBD1,TRBV2,TRBJ1-2,.,CASRGQGIPFYGYTF
TRBD1,TRBV5-1,TRBJ1-1,.,CASSMGTGGEAFF
.,TRBV19,TRBJ1-5,few,CASSTWGRYSRQPQHF
.,TRBV7-9,TRBJ2-3,.,CASSLGHF
.,TRBV19,TRBJ2-7,few,CASSREGTGHSYEQYF
.,TRBV6-5,TRBJ2-3,.,CASSYSETSTQYF
TRBD2,TRBV10-3,TRBJ2-3,.,CAISESLAGGTDTQYF
.,TRBV12-3/TRBV12-4,TRBJ1-6,.,CASSPRDNSPLHF
.,TRBV4-1,TRBJ2-1,.,CASSQDPSTDEQFF
TRBD1,TRBV5-1,TRBJ2-7,once,CASSFGQGTEQYF
.,TRBV6-6,TRBJ2-3,.,CASSSETSTDTQYF
TRBD1,TRBV19,TRBJ2-1,.,CASSGQVISYNEQFF
.,TRBV29-1,TRBJ2-1,.,CSAARANEQFF
TRBD2,TRBV9,TRBJ2-5,.,CASSLKGTTRQETQYF
TRBD1,TRBV19,TRBJ1-5,once,CASRITGVNQPQHF
.,TRBV5-1,TRBJ2-6,.,CASSSPREGGGSSGANVLTF
TRBD1,TRBV2,TRBJ1-1,.,CASSSPGQDFAEAFF
.,TRBV18,TRBJ2-2,.,CASSPAVATGELFF
.,TRBV19,TRBJ1-2,.,CASSTPTYGYTF
TRBD1,TRBV5-1,TRBJ1-1,.,CASSSDDRVRTEAFF
TRBD2,TRBV18,TRBJ2-6,.,CASSIPGRGSSGANVLTF
.,TRBV20-1,TRBJ1-3,.,CSASSNGGTGNTIYF
.,TRBV28,TRBJ1-2,.,CASSSKMTETRGYTF
.,TRBV28,TRBJ2-7,.,CASSQTDSYEQYF
TRBD1,TRBV6-2/TRBV6-3,TRBJ2-1,.,CASSYSGQGGYEQFF
.,TRBV19,TRBJ1-3,.,CASSRDFSGNTIYF
.,TRBV5-1,TRBJ2-2,.,CASSPGGGTGELFF
.,TRBV6-1,TRBJ1-2,.,CASSEVRNYGYTF
.,TRBV6-4,TRBJ1-4,.,CASSEADLNEKLFF
.,TRBV6-6,TRBJ1-1,.,CASSPRGWNTEAFF
TRBD2,TRBV7-2,TRBJ2-5,.,CASSLVLAGYRETQYF
.,TRBV30,TRBJ2-5,.,CAWNGPGETQYF
TRBD1,TRBV6-4,TRBJ2-2,once,CASKQGDTNTGELFF
TRBD2,TRBV6-2/TRBV6-3,TRBJ2-7,.,CASSYSRTSGREQYF
.,TRBV9,TRBJ2-7,.,CASSTRLGSEQYF
.,TRBV7-2,TRBJ2-7,.,CASSHLARWGEQYF
TRBD1,TRBV19,TRBJ1-1,.,CASTWTGEGLSAFF
TRBD1,TRBV20-1,TRBJ2-1,.,CSASPLDRANGNEQFF
.,TRBV28,TRBJ1-4,.,CASSHTGQGGEKLFF